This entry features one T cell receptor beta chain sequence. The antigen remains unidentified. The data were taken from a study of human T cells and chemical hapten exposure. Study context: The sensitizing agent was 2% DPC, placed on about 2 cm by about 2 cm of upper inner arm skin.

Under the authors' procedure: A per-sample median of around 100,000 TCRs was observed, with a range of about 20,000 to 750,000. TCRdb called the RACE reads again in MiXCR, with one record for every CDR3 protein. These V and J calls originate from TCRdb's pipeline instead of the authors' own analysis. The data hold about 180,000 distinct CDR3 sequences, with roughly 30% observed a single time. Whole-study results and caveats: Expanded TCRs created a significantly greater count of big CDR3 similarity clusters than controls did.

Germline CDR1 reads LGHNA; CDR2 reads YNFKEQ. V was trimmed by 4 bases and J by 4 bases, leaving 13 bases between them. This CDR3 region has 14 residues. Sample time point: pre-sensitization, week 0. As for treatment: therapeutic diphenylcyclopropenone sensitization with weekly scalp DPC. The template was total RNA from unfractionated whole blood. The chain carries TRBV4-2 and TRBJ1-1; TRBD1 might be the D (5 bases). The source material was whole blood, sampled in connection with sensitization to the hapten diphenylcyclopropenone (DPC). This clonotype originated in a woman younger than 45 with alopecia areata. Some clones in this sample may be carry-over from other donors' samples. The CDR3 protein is CASSLNRDSTEAFF. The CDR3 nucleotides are TGTGCCAGCAGCCTAAACCGGGACTCCACTGAAGCTTTCTTT.